Each of the 3 T cell receptor beta chains below was sequenced from the same sample in a study of T cells expressing NK-cell markers. TCRdb derives one entry per CDR3 protein from the 5' RACE reads, leaving out DNA. The ten top clones account for 0.39%, within a sample of some 280,000 distinct CDR3 sequences. Input material: blood T cells: a sorted CD56 or NKG2C T cell subset, CD4+ or CD8+ T cells, or bulk PBMC T cells (not recorded which). The receptors shown here come from a man between 18 and 35 years old in good health.

The chain has TRBV10-3 and TRBJ2-3; the D call from TCRdb, TRBD2, cannot be confirmed without DNA. This CDR3 is built from 15 residues. The V gene's germline CDR1 is ENHRY and CDR2 SYGVKD. The CDR3 protein is CAISASGRMRDTQYF.

The V gene is TRBV6-4, the J gene TRBJ2-2. Per germline, CDR1 MRHNA and CDR2 SNTAGT. The CDR3 is 13 amino acids. The CDR3 loop reads CASSDRVTGELFF.

The V gene is TRBV7-2, the J gene TRBJ2-7. The germline CDR1 and CDR2 sequences are SGHTA and FQGNSA. The CDR3 totals 14 residues. The CDR3 sequence is CASSPSGSWNEQYF.